The sequence of this T cell receptor beta chain was determined in a study of blood T cell repertoires in COVID-19. Looking at the study overall: Acute and convalescent COVID-19 samples came from the United States, Italy and Spain. In each case, the material was cDNA or gDNA derived from T cells, B-cell-depleted T cells, or PBMCs.

On this clone: One end of the junction is discordant with germline, which a read error may explain.

Original methodology: Reference gene primer amplification in the assay estimated nucleated cell counts. Method: immunoSEQ multiplex PCR; TCRdb's copy keeps in-frame clones and lacks some. V and J calls and clone size are those listed in that table; D and trimming were worked out from the DNA. The profile shows some 110,000 clones, roughly nine tenths of them singletons. The TCR sequence derives from a human donor in a cohort sampled during active COVID-19. The sample taken for sequencing was peripheral blood.

The DNA for the CDR3 is TGTGCCAGCAGCTTAGAGAAACAGACGGGACTAGAAGTTAACTTC. It is translated as CASSLEKQTGLEVNF. The V and J genes are TRBV7-8 and TRBJ2-7; 8 bases map to TRBD2. Germline V gives CDR1 SGHVS, CDR2 FQNEAQ. The CDR3 runs 15 residues.